This TCR beta chain emerged from a study of blood T cell repertoires in COVID-19. The V and J ends lost 1 base and 2 bases respectively, with 11 bases between them. This CDR3 has 16 amino acids. CDR1 and CDR2 (germline): SGHVS, FNYEAQ. The method was immunoSEQ multiplex PCR; TCRdb's version includes in-frame clones alone and lacks a portion of them. The table shows about 75,000 clones, with 85% to 90% occurring only once. This clonotype was sampled from a human donor in a cohort sampled during active COVID-19. The specimen sequenced was peripheral blood. The chain employs TRBV7-6 and TRBJ1-4; D remains ambiguous. The CDR3 spells CASSLGAGRTNEKLFF. The CDR3 nucleotides read TGTGCCAGCAGCTTAGGGGCAGGTCGTACTAATGAAAAACTGTTTTTT.